The following is a T cell receptor (beta chain) sequence with its context. What antigen it recognizes has not been identified. Base qualities are not provided; no much larger clone lies one nucleotide away. This entry comes from a study of blood T cell repertoires in COVID-19 (dated by TCRdb to the early 2020s). Study-wide context: Samples covering the acute and convalescent phases of COVID-19 were provided by collaborators in the United States, Italy and Spain. The material from the prospective study consisted of cDNA or gDNA derived from T cells, B-cell-depleted T cells, or PBMCs. The dataset comprised deeply sampled blood TCRbeta repertoires from subjects exposed to, actively infected with, or recovered from COVID-19. The repertoires were released in a freely available public database intended as a resource for research on the immune response to SARS-CoV-2. Samples were obtained from the ongoing ImmuneRACE study (first 160 participants) and from over a thousand subjects provided by 6 global collaborators. A de-identified subject ID, COVID-19 status, age in years and sex were almost always included in the sample metadata. Where available, HLA class I and class II types were obtained from metadata supplied by the sample provider rather than from assay-based typing. Results and caveats for the whole study, not just this receptor: Clinical and demographic metadata were provided uncurated, with the amount varying by source and participant.

TCRbeta CDR3 regions were amplified from genomic DNA by means of the immunoSEQ Assay, a bias-controlled multiplex PCR. The study's own analysis went as follows. Nucleated cell counts per sample were estimated from amplification of reference gene primers within the assay. Sequence reads were collapsed and filtered to measure the absolute abundance of every unique TCRbeta CDR3 rearrangement. For each sample, productive Simpson clonality was calculated as the square root of Simpson's diversity index over productive rearrangements. TCRdb carries this immuneACCESS record with in-frame sequences only. Its versions omit some clonotypes, under half of them owing to an unresolved V gene in the studies checked, with the rest unexplained. V, J and clone size are taken as reported in that table, and D and trimming were inferred from the DNA itself. The sample includes 300,000 to 450,000 clones, with over 75% observed a single time. Under 3% of the sample goes to the ten largest clones.

One collaborating source in Seattle enrolled patients while the patients were actively infected and followed the patients over time throughout the course of disease. Collaborating institutions collected whole blood in K2EDTA tubes following their own protocols. Collaborator samples were shipped for TCRbeta analysis as frozen whole blood, isolated PBMCs, or DNA extracted from either sample type. The CDR3 numbers 15 residues from cysteine through phenylalanine. The sequence is cut down to CDR3 DNA, 45 bases in frame from base 1. Trimming takes 5 bases off V and 7 bases off J; junction bases not matched to a gene: 5. CDR1 SEHNR and CDR2 FQNEAQ are derived from the germline V gene (reference sequence).

This receptor was obtained from a woman aged 60 to 75 with COVID-19, enrolled during active disease. Sequencing was done on a sample of peripheral blood. The chain was built from TRBV7-9 and TRBJ2-2, with 12 central nucleotides matching TRBD2. The DNA is TGTGCCAGCAGCCCGCTAGCGGGGGGGATCGGGGAGCTGTTTTTT. Its translation reads: CASSPLAGGIGELFF.